These T cell receptor beta chains were read from a single sample in a study of blood T cells in healthy people across ages. In TCRdb, the 5' RACE reads were re-called with MiXCR into one record per CDR3 protein. The table lists 900,000 to 950,000 distinct CDR3 sequences, just under 30% of them singletons. These data were likewise used in another study, on T cells of mothers and their children.

The source material was blood. The source is a woman aged 35 to 49 in good health. The CDR3 runs from the conserved cysteine through the conserved F or W. The D gene is left open where the match is weak. Clone size is not always given. Where it is, it says once, few, many or a class for expanded clones.

d_call j_call v_call clone_size cdr3_length cdr3_aa cdr3_nt
TRBD2 TRBJ2-3 TRBV6-1 many 15 CASSEGRGDADTQYF TGTGCCAGCAGTGAAGGGCGGGGGGATGCAGATACGCAGTATTTT
TRBD1 TRBJ1-1 TRBV6-6 . 17 CASRWAGTGGMNTEAFF TGTGCCAGCAGGTGGGCGGGGACAGGGGGCATGAACACTGAAGCTTTCTTT
TRBD2 TRBJ2-3 TRBV28 few 18 CASSPFFGLAGSTDTQYF TGTGCCAGCAGTCCATTCTTCGGACTAGCGGGGAGCACAGATACGCAGTATTTT
. TRBJ2-3 TRBV24-1 . 15 CATSDAETATDTQYF TGTGCCACCAGTGATGCCGAGACAGCCACAGATACGCAGTATTTT
TRBD1 TRBJ1-2 TRBV28 . 14 CASSSPTGHYGYTF TGTGCCAGCAGTTCGCCGACAGGGCACTATGGCTACACCTTC
. TRBJ2-2 TRBV21-1 . 16 CASRTGQGKGTGELFF TGTGCCAGCAGAACCGGACAGGGAAAGGGGACCGGGGAGCTGTTTTTT
TRBD2 TRBJ2-7 TRBV5-1 . 17 CASSPPGLAGAPNEQYF TGCGCCAGCAGCCCACCGGGACTAGCGGGGGCCCCCAACGAGCAGTACTTC
. TRBJ2-4 TRBV5-1 few 15 CAGSLDPGTKNIQYF TGCGCCGGCAGCTTGGATCCGGGAACCAAAAACATTCAGTACTTC
. TRBJ2-1 TRBV6-6 many 13 CASSRTADNEQFF TGTGCCAGCTCCAGGACAGCGGACAATGAGCAGTTCTTC
TRBD1 TRBJ1-1 TRBV11-3 . 17 CASSLVWRTGRNTEAFF TGTGCCAGCAGCTTAGTGTGGAGGACAGGGAGGAACACTGAAGCTTTCTTT
. TRBJ2-7 TRBV2 few 14 CASKRTDSSYEQYF TGTGCCAGCAAAAGAACGGACAGCTCCTACGAGCAGTACTTC
TRBD1 TRBJ1-6 TRBV20-1 . 15 CSARGRQSYNSPLHF TGCAGTGCCAGGGGGAGACAGAGTTATAATTCACCTCTCCACTTT
. TRBJ1-2 TRBV2 many 14 CASSEPDPWVGYTF TGTGCCAGCAGTGAACCCGACCCATGGGTTGGCTACACCTTC
TRBD1 TRBJ1-6 TRBV5-5 many 14 CASSLGQARSPLHF TGTGCCAGCAGCTTAGGACAGGCTCGATCACCCCTCCACTTT
TRBD1 TRBJ2-2 TRBV14 . 15 CAGSQGQARSGELFF TGTGCCGGCAGCCAGGGACAGGCACGATCCGGGGAGCTGTTTTTT
. TRBJ2-7 TRBV7-2 many 18 CASSLDLARRRSSYEQYF TGTGCCAGCAGCTTAGATCTGGCCAGGCGGAGAAGCTCCTACGAGCAGTACTTC
TRBD1 TRBJ2-7 TRBV15 many 14 CATSKGASSYEQYF TGTGCCACCAGCAAGGGGGCCAGCTCCTACGAGCAGTACTTC
. TRBJ2-5 TRBV13 . 13 CASSLLIQETQYF TGTGCCAGCAGCTTATTAATTCAAGAGACCCAGTACTTC
. TRBJ1-5 TRBV7-4 few 20 CASSSDSLDCPVGCVQPQHF TGTGCCAGCAGCTCAGATTCCCTCGACTGCCCTGTCGGCTGTGTGCAGCCCCAGCATTTT
TRBD1 TRBJ1-2 TRBV6-2/TRBV6-3 . 17 CASSYVGKTDRFGGYTF TGTGCCAGCAGTTACGTGGGAAAGACGGACAGGTTCGGTGGCTACACCTTC
TRBD2 TRBJ2-7 TRBV28 many 13 CASSLAGGHEQYF TGTGCCAGCAGCTTAGCGGGGGGACACGAGCAGTACTTC
. TRBJ1-5 TRBV2 . 15 CASSEGQFGNQPQHF TGTGCCAGCAGTGAAGGACAGTTTGGCAATCAGCCCCAGCATTTT
. TRBJ2-1 TRBV19 once 15 CASSIEEASYNEQFF TGTGCCAGTAGTATAGAGGAGGCTAGCTACAATGAGCAGTTCTTC
. TRBJ2-7 TRBV12-3/TRBV12-4 many 13 CASSFGTVGEQYF TGTGCCAGCAGTTTTGGGACGGTTGGCGAGCAGTACTTC
. TRBJ2-1 TRBV2 many 15 CASSEAGGSYNEQFF TGTGCCAGCAGTGAAGCGGGGGGCTCCTACAATGAGCAGTTCTTC
TRBD1 TRBJ1-5 TRBV20-1 few 16 CSAREGGTGRYQPQHF TGCAGTGCTAGAGAGGGGGGGACAGGGCGGTATCAGCCCCAGCATTTT
. TRBJ1-1 TRBV12-3/TRBV12-4 . 15 CASSGRNGRETEAFF TGTGCCAGCAGTGGCCGGAACGGGCGAGAAACTGAAGCTTTCTTT
. TRBJ2-5 TRBV7-2 . 15 CASSGAGIISETQYF TGTGCCAGCTCCGGTGCAGGGATAATCTCAGAGACCCAGTACTTC
TRBD2 TRBJ2-5 TRBV7-2 many 15 CASSHSGGFQETQYF TGTGCCAGCAGTCATAGCGGGGGGTTCCAAGAGACCCAGTACTTC
TRBD1 TRBJ2-1 TRBV12-3/TRBV12-4 . 15 CASTPYRQGAGEQFF TGTGCCAGCACTCCTTACCGCCAGGGGGCGGGGGAGCAGTTCTTC
. TRBJ1-6 TRBV15 few 14 CATSRVWGNSPLHF TGTGCCACCAGCAGAGTGTGGGGTAATTCACCCCTCCACTTT
. TRBJ2-7 TRBV10-3 . 13 CAISRSGVDEQYF TGTGCCATCAGTCGATCGGGGGTGGACGAGCAGTACTTC
TRBD1 TRBJ2-5 TRBV20-1 few 17 CSARDLQGQGAKETQYF TGCAGTGCTAGAGATCTTCAAGGACAGGGGGCGAAAGAGACCCAGTACTTC
. TRBJ1-5 TRBV20-1 . 12 CSGAVGEQPQHF TGCAGTGGGGCCGTGGGGGAACAGCCCCAGCATTTT
. TRBJ1-5 TRBV19 once 15 CASSPRIIRNQPQHF TGTGCCAGTAGTCCCCGCATTATCCGCAATCAGCCCCAGCATTTT
TRBD1 TRBJ1-4 TRBV6-5 many 15 CASSKQGARDEKLFF TGTGCCAGCAGCAAACAGGGGGCGCGGGATGAAAAACTGTTTTTT
TRBD1 TRBJ2-1 TRBV24-1 . 16 CATSESPGQVCNEQFF TGTGCCACCAGTGAATCACCGGGACAGGTATGCAATGAGCAGTTCTTC
. TRBJ1-2 TRBV20-1 once 13 CSARTGAVYGNTF TGCAGTGCCAGGACGGGGGCGGTCTATGGCAACACCTTC
. TRBJ2-7 TRBV25-1 . 14 CASSEGGQPTEQYF TGTGCCAGCAGTGAGGGCGGACAGCCTACGGAGCAGTACTTC
TRBD1 TRBJ2-1 TRBV29-1 few 16 CSVTLAGTGVYNEQFF TGCAGCGTCACCCTGGCGGGGACAGGGGTTTACAATGAGCAGTTCTTC
. TRBJ1-2 TRBV7-8 . 15 CASSSLAVANYGYTF TGTGCCAGCAGCTCTCTGGCAGTAGCTAACTATGGCTACACCTTC
. TRBJ2-4 TRBV7-2 . 14 CASSLKGRGNIQYF TGTGCCAGCAGCTTAAAGGGACGGGGAAACATTCAGTACTTC
. TRBJ2-6 TRBV7-3 . 18 CASSPRGWGSSGANVLTF TGTGCCAGCAGCCCTCGGGGATGGGGCAGCTCTGGGGCCAACGTCCTGACTTTC
TRBD2 TRBJ2-5 TRBV20-1 few 15 CSARAPTSLQETQYF TGCAGTGCTAGAGCTCCGACTAGCCTCCAAGAGACCCAGTACTTC
TRBD1 TRBJ1-2 TRBV28 once 17 CASSLRTGGMGNYGYTF TGTGCCAGCAGTTTAAGGACAGGGGGCATGGGTAACTATGGCTACACCTTC